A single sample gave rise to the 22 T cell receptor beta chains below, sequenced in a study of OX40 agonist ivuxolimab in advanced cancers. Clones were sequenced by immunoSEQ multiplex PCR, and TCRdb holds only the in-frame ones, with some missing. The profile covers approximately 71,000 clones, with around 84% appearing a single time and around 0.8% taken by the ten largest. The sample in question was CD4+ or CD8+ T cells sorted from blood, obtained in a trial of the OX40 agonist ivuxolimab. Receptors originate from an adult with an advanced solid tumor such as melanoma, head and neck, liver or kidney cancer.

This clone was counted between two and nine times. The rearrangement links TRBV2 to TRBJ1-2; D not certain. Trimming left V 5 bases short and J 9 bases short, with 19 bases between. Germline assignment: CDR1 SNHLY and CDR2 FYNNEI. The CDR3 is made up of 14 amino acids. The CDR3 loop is CASSQNPGAESYTF. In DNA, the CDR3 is TGTGCCAGCAGTCAAAACCCAGGTGCCGAGAGCTACACCTTC.

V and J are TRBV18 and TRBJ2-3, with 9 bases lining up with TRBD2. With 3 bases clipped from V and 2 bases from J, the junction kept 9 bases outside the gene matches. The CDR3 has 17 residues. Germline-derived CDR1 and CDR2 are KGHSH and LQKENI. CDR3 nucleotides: TGTGCCAGCTCACCGCCCCTAGGCGGGGGGGACACAGATACGCAGTATTTT. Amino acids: CASSPPLGGGDTDTQYF.

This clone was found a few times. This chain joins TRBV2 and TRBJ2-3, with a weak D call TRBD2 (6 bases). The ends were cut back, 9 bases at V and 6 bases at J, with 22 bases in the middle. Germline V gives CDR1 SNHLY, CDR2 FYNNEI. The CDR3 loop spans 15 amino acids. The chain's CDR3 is CARGKAGAGPDTQYF. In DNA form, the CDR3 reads TGTGCCAGGGGCAAGGCTGGGGCGGGACCGGATACGCAGTATTTT.

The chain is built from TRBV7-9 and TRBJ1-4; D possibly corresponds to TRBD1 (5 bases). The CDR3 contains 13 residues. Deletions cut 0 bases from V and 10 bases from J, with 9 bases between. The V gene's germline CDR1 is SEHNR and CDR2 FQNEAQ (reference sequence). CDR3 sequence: CASSLAGGGKLFF. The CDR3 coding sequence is TGTGCCAGCAGCTTAGCGGGTGGGGGAAAACTGTTTTTT.

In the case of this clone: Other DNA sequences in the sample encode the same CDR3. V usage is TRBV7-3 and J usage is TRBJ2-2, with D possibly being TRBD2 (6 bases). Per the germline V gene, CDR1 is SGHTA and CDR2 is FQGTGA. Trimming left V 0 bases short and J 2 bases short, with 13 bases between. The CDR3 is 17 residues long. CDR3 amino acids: CASSLTPAGPNTGELFF. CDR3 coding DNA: TGTGCCAGCAGCTTAACTCCCGCGGGACCTAACACCGGGGAGCTGTTTTTT.

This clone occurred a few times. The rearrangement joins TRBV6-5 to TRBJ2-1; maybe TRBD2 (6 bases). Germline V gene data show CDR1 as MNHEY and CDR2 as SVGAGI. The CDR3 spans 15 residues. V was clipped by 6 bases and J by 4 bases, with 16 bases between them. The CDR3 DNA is TGTGCCAGCAGACTAGCTCCGGGCCCATACAATGAGCAGTTCTTC. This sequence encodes CASRLAPGPYNEQFF.

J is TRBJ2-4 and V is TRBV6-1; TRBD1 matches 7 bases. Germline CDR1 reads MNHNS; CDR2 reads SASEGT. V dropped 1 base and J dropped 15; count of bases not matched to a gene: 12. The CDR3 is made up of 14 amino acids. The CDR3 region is CASSEEGAPRNVYF. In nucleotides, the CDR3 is TGTGCCAGCAGTGAAGAGGGGGCCCCCCGGAATGTGTACTTC.

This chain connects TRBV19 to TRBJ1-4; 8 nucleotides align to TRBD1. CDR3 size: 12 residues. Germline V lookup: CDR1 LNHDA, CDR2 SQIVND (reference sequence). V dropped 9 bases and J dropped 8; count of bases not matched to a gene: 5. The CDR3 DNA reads TGTGCCAGCCAGGGGGCAGAGGAAAAACTGTTTTTT. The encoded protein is CASQGAEEKLFF.

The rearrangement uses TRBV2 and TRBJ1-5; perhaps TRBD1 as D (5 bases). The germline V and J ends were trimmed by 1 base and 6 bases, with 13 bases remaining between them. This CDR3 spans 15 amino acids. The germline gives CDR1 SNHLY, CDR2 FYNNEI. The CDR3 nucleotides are TGTGCCAGCAGTGAAGACAGGCAGGGTGGTCAGCCCCAGCATTTT. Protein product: CASSEDRQGGQPQHF.

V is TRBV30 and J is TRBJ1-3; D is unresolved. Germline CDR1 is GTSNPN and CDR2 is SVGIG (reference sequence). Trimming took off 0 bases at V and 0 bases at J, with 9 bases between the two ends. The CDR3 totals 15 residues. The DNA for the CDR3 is TGTGCCTGGAGTGTGAGCGGGAGCTCTGGAAACACCATATATTTT. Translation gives CAWSVSGSSGNTIYF. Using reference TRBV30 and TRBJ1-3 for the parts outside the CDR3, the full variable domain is SQTIHQWPATLVQPVGSPLSLECTVEGTSNPNLYWYRQAAGRGLQLLFYSVGIGQISSEVPQNLSASRPQDRQFILSSKKLLLSDSGFYLCAWSVSGSSGNTIYFGEGSWLTVV.

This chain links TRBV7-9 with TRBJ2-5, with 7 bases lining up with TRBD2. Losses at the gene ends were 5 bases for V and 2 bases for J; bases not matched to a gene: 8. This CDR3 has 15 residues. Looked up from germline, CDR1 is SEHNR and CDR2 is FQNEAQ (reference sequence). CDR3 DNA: TGTGCCAGCAGCCTAATGGGAGGGTTTCAAGAGACCCAGTACTTC. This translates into CASSLMGGFQETQYF.

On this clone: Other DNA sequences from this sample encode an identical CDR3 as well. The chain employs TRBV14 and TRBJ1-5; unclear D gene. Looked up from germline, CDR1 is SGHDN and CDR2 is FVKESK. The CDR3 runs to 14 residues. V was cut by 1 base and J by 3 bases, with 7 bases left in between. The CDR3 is CASSQAGINQPQHF. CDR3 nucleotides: TGTGCCAGCAGCCAAGCGGGGATCAATCAGCCCCAGCATTTT.

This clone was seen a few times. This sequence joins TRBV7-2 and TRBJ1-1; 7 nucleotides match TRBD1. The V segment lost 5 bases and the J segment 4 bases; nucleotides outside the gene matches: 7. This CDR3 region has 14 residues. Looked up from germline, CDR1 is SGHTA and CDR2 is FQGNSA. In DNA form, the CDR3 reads TGTGCCAGCAGCCCGACAGGGCGGGTCACTGAAGCTTTCTTT. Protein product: CASSPTGRVTEAFF. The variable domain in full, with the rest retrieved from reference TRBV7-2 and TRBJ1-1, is GAGVSQSPSNKVTEKGKDVELRCDPISGHTALYWYRQSLGQGLEFLIYFQGNSAPDKSGLPSDRFSAERTGGSVSTLTIQRTQQEDSAVYLCASSPTGRVTEAFFGQGTRLTVV.

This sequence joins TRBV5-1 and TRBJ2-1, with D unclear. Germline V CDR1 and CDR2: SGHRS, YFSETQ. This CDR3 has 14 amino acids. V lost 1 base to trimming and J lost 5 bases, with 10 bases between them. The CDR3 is CASSLRSLNNEQFF. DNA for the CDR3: TGCGCCAGCAGCTTGAGATCTTTGAACAATGAGCAGTTCTTC.

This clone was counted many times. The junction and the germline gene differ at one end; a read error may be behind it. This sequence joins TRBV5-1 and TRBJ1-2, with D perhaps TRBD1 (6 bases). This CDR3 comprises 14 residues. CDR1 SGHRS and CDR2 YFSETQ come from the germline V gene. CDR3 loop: CASSFTAGANPFVF. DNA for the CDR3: TGCGCCAGCAGCTTCACAGCAGGGGCAAACCCTTTCGTCTTC.

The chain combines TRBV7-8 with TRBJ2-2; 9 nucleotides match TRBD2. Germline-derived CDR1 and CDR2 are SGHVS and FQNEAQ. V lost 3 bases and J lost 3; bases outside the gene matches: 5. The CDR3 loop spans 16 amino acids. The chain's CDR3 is CASSFAGGPDTGELFF. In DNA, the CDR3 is TGTGCCAGCAGCTTCGCGGGGGGGCCGGACACCGGGGAGCTGTTTTTT.

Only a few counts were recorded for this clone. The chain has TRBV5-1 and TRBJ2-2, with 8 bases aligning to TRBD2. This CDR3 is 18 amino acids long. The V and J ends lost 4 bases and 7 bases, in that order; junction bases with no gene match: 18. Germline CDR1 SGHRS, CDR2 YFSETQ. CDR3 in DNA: TGCGCCAGCAGCCGCGGAGGGCTAGCGGGCCCCGCGGGCGGGGAGCTGTTTTTT. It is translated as CASSRGGLAGPAGGELFF.

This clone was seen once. CDR3 coding DNA: TGCGCCAGCAGCCAAGAGTGGGGACAGGCGAGGGTCAATGAGCAGTTCTTC. Its translation is CASSQEWGQARVNEQFF. The chain is built from TRBV4-3 and TRBJ2-1; 8 bases line up with TRBD1. The CDR3 is 17 amino acids. Per the germline V gene, CDR1 is LGHNA and CDR2 is YSLEER. With 0 bases clipped from V and 6 bases from J, the junction kept 10 bases outside the gene matches.

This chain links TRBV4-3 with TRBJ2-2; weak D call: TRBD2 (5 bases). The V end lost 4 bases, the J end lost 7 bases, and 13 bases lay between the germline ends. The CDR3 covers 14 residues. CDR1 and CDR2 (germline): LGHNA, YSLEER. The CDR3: CASSPAVENGELFF. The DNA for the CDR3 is TGCGCCAGCAGCCCAGCGGTGGAAAACGGGGAGCTGTTTTTT.

In nucleotides, the CDR3 is TGTGCCAGCAGTGACACTTTTCAGGATACCCACTACGAGCAGTACTTC. Protein sequence: CASSDTFQDTHYEQYF. V is TRBV27 and J is TRBJ2-7, with D uncertain. CDR1 is MNHEY and CDR2 is SMNVEV in the germline V gene (reference sequence). There are 16 residues in the CDR3. Trimming pared 5 bases from V and 3 bases from J, leaving 20 bases between.

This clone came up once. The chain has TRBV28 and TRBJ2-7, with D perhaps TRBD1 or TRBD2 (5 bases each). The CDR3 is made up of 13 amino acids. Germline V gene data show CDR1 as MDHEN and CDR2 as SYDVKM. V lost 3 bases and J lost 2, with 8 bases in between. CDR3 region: CASSFGATYEQYF. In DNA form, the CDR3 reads TGTGCCAGCAGTTTCGGGGCCACCTACGAGCAGTACTTC.

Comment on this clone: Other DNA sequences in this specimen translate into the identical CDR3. The CDR3 DNA sequence: TGTGCCAGCAGCTTGGGACAGGGGCCTTACAATGAGCAGTTCTTC. This gives the protein CASSLGQGPYNEQFF. J is TRBJ2-1 and V is TRBV7-2; 10 bases fit TRBD1. The V gene end was trimmed by 3 bases and the J gene end by 4 bases; junction bases not matched to a gene: 3. CDR1 SGHTA and CDR2 FQGNSA come from the germline V gene. The CDR3 is 15 amino acids.